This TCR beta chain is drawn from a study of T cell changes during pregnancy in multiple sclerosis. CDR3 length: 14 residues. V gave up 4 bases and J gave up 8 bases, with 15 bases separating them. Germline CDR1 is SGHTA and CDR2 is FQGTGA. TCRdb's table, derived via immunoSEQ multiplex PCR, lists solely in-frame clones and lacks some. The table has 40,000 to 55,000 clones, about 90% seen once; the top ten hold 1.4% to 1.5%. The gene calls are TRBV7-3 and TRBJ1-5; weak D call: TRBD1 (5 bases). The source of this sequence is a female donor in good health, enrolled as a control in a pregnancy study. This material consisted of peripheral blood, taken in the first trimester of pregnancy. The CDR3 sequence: CASSSGNRGEPQHF. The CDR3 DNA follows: TGTGCCAGCAGCTCTGGGAATAGGGGTGAGCCCCAGCATTTT.